This TCR beta chain comes out of a study of blood T cells in healthy people across ages. The V gene's germline CDR1 is SEHNR and CDR2 FQNEAQ (reference sequence). Between the trimmed V and J ends, which lost 5 bases and 1 base, there was a span of 15 bases. The CDR3 consists of 16 residues. Study-wide findings and caveats: Naive CD4+ cell counts and diversity both ran higher in long-lived than in aged donors.

This clonotype was seen more than once but under ten times. Its antigen is as yet unknown. Isolated PBMCs totaled at least 7 million in each sample. Primers used in a second PCR of roughly 6 to 11 cycles were a sample-barcoded 5' primer and a J-beta primer mix. TCRdb re-analysed the 5' RACE reads in MiXCR, keeping a single row per CDR3 protein. The sample contains some 710,000 distinct CDR3 sequences, 22% of which appear only once. This TCR was recovered from a man in his sixties or seventies in good health. The V gene is TRBV7-9, the J gene TRBJ1-5; D is ambiguous. Sequencing used blood. This CDR3 is CASSNALRASNQPQHF. The CDR3 DNA reads as TGTGCCAGCAGCAATGCGTTGAGGGCGAGCAATCAGCCCCAGCATTTT. The variable domain in full, completed from reference TRBV7-9 and TRBJ1-5, reads DTGVSQNPRHKITKRGQNVTFRCDPISEHNRLYWYRQTLGQGPEFLTYFQNEAQLEKSRLLSDRFSAERPKGSFSTLEIQRTEQGDSAMYLCASSNALRASNQPQHFGDGTRLSIL.